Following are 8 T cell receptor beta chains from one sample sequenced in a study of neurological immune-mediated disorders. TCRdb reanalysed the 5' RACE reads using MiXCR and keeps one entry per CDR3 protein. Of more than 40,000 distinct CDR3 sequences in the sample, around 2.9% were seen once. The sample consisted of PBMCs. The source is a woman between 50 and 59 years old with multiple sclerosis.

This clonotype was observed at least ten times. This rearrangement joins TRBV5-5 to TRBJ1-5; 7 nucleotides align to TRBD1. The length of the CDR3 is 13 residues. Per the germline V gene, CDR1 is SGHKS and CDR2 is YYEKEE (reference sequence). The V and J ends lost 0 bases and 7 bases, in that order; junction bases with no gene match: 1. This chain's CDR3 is CASSLEGAQPQHF. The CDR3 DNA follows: TGTGCCAGCAGCTTGGAGGGGGCCCAGCCCCAGCATTTT.

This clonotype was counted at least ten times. The CDR3 coding sequence is TGTGCCAGCATCCAGAGCTCTGGGGCCAACGTCCTGACTTTC. It encodes CASIQSSGANVLTF. The chain is built from TRBV6-1 and TRBJ2-6, with D uncertain. The germline CDR1 and CDR2 sequences are MNHNS and SASEGT. With 7 bases removed from V and 0 bases from J, the gap between germline ends came to 7 bases. This CDR3 is built from 14 residues.

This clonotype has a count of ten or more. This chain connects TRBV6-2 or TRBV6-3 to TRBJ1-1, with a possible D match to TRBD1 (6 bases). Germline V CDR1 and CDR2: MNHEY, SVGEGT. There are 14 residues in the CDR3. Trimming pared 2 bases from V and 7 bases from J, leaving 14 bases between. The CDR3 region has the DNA TGTGCCAGCAGTTACGCAGGGGCGGTGGATGAAGCTTTCTTT. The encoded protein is CASSYAGAVDEAFF.

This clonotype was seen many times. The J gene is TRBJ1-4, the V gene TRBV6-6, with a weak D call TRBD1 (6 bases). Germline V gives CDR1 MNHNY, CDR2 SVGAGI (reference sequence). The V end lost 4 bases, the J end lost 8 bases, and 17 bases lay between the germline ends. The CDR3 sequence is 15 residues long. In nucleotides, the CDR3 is TGTGCCAGCAGTTCATCGGACAGCAAAGGGGAAAAACTGTTTTTT. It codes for CASSSSDSKGEKLFF.

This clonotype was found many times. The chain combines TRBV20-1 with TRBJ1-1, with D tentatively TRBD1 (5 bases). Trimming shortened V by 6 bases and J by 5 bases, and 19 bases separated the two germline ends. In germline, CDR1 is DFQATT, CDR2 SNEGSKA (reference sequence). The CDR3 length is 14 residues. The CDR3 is CSAPTEGSWTEAFF. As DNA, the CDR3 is TGCAGTGCACCCACCGAGGGGTCGTGGACTGAAGCTTTCTTT.

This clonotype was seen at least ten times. CDR3 protein: CASSTSGWETQYF. The CDR3 region has the DNA TGTGCCAGCTCCACTAGCGGGTGGGAGACCCAGTACTTC. This sequence joins TRBV7-3 and TRBJ2-5, with 9 bases aligning to TRBD2. This CDR3 has 13 residues. Trimming at V came to 8 bases and at J to 5 bases, leaving 6 bases not matched to a gene. Germline V gives CDR1 SGHTA, CDR2 FQGTGA.

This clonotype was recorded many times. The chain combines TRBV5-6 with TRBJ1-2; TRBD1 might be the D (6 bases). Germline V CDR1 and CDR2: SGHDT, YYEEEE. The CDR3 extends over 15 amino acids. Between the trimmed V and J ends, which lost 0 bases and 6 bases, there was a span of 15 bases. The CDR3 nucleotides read TGTGCCAGCAGCTTGGTTAACAGGGTATTCAATGGCTACACCTTC. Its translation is CASSLVNRVFNGYTF.

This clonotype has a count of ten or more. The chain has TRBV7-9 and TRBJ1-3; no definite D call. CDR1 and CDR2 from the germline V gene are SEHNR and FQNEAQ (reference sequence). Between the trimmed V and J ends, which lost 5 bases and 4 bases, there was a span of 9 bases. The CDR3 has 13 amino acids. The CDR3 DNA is TGTGCCAGCAGCGAAGCGGGAGGAAACACCATATATTTT. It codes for CASSEAGGNTIYF.